The source of this T cell receptor beta chain is a study of shared clonotypes between healthy human individuals. V was clipped by 2 bases and J by 6 bases, with 27 bases between them. The CDR3 contains 19 residues. Germline CDR1 WNHNN, CDR2 SYGVQD (reference sequence). TCRdb's copy holds only in-frame clones and misses some; the assay was immunoSEQ multiplex PCR. The sample lists millions of clones; approximately 94% were seen once. The clonotype comes from a man aged 18 to 29 in good health. The sequencing input was naive CD4+ T cells sorted from blood. Sample subset: CD45RA+ positively selected. The chain links TRBV10-1 to TRBJ2-3; tentatively, D is TRBD1 (6 bases). The CDR3 nucleotides read TGCGCCAGCAGTGAGCCCAAAGGAAGATCTACATTGGGGGCTGATACGCAGTATTTT. It is translated as CASSEPKGRSTLGADTQYF.